One sample yielded the 6 T cell receptor beta chains listed below, sequenced in a study of CD8 T cells in Susac syndrome. Reverse transcription of roughly 0.5 to 1 ug RNA was performed with random hexamers. One entry per CDR3 protein, called by TCRdb with MiXCR from the immunoSEQ multiplex PCR reads. Of 200,000 to 250,000 distinct CDR3 sequences listed, roughly 90% are singletons. The source material was CD8+ T cells from PBMCs. Every receptor here comes from a human donor with multiple sclerosis.

This clonotype was recorded only once. The chain combines TRBV7-6 with TRBJ1-1; 8 nucleotides agree with TRBD1. V shed 5 bases and J 0 bases; nucleotides not matched to a gene: 5. The CDR3 spans 15 residues. The V gene's germline CDR1 is SGHVS and CDR2 FNYEAQ. The CDR3, as DNA: TGTGCCAGCAGCCCTAAGACAGGGGTGAACACTGAAGCTTTCTTT. Translating gives CASSPKTGVNTEAFF.

The gene calls are TRBV20-1 and TRBJ2-3; D is tentatively TRBD1 or TRBD2 (5 bases each). Germline V gene sequence: CDR1 DFQATT, CDR2 SNEGSKA (reference sequence). With 4 bases removed from V and 0 bases from J, the gap between germline ends came to 20 bases. CDR3 size: 17 residues. CDR3 nucleotide sequence: TGCAGTGCTAACCTCCTGGGGGTTTCCTCTAGCACAGATACGCAGTATTTT. It is translated as CSANLLGVSSSTDTQYF.

V is TRBV4-1 and J is TRBJ2-1; no definite D call. Germline V lookup: CDR1 MGHRA, CDR2 YSYEKL. This CDR3 has 14 residues. V shed 1 base and J shed 6 bases, with 10 bases lying between them. CDR3 in DNA: TGCGCCAGCAGCCAAGTGCAGGCCGGCAATGAGCAGTTCTTC. Translating it yields CASSQVQAGNEQFF.

The chain carries TRBV19 and TRBJ2-7; a weak D match, TRBD1 (6 bases). CDR1 LNHDA and CDR2 SQIVND come from the germline V gene (reference sequence). This CDR3 is 16 amino acids long. Deletions cut 5 bases from V and 1 base from J, with 18 bases between. The CDR3 loop is CASSVNTGSLSYEQYF. In DNA, the CDR3 is TGTGCCAGTAGTGTTAATACAGGGTCCCTGTCCTACGAGCAGTACTTC. Full variable domain (rest looked up from reference TRBV19 and TRBJ2-7): DGGITQSPKYLFRKEGQNVTLSCEQNLNHDAMYWYRQDPGQGLRLIYYSQIVNDFQKGDIAEGYSVSREKKESFPLTVTSAQKNPTAFYLCASSVNTGSLSYEQYFGPGTRLTVT.

This clonotype was counted once. V and J are TRBV19 and TRBJ1-1, with 7 bases lining up with TRBD1. Germline V gives CDR1 LNHDA, CDR2 SQIVND (reference sequence). The CDR3 runs 14 residues. Losses at the gene ends were 7 bases for V and 7 bases for J; bases not matched to a gene: 12. The CDR3 loop reads CASKTRGDADEAFF. Written as DNA, the CDR3 is TGTGCCAGTAAGACCAGGGGGGATGCGGATGAAGCTTTCTTT.

The chain combines TRBV20-1 with TRBJ2-1; D call uncertain. Germline loops: CDR1 DFQATT, CDR2 SNEGSKA (reference sequence). The CDR3 length is 15 residues. V shed 0 bases and J shed 0 bases, with 9 bases lying between them. Here the CDR3 DNA reads TGCAGTGCTAGAGACCTACCCTCCTCCTACAATGAGCAGTTCTTC. This translates into CSARDLPSSYNEQFF.